These T cell receptor beta chains were read from a single sample in a study of blood T cell repertoires in COVID-19. Only in-frame clones appear in the TCRdb table, and some are missing; sequencing was by immunoSEQ multiplex PCR. The sample records 90,000 to 100,000 clones, 65% to 90% being singletons. Sequenced material: peripheral blood. The source of these receptors is a man in his sixties or seventies with active or convalescent COVID-19. Both conserved end residues are trimmed from each CDR3.

TRBJ1-1	TRBV5-5	ASSLSPTGVTEAF
TRBJ1-2	TRBV4-3	ASSQDGRGYGYT
TRBJ2-2	TRBV6-6	ASSILAGGTGELF
TRBJ2-1	TRBV2	ASRQNLDTYNEQF
TRBJ1-1	TRBV4-3	ASSQGIQGRNTEAF
TRBJ1-2	TRBV4-3	ASSQVPDRVYGYT
TRBJ1-5	TRBV12-5	ASGLDGHFQPQH
TRBJ2-7	TRBV18	ASSPSRDRGEQY
TRBJ2-1	TRBV18	ASSPRTSGDLSYNEQF
TRBJ1-2	TRBV9	ASSVGPVNYGYT
TRBJ2-3	TRBV7-2	ASSQIRGTDTQY
TRBJ1-6	TRBV6-6	ASSYSNRGDSPLH
TRBJ2-7	TRBV5-1	ASSLLLASEQY
TRBJ2-4	TRBV6-5	ASSYSRQGKNIQY
TRBJ1-1	TRBV7-7	ASSPPGAMNTEAF
TRBJ1-2	TRBV7-2	ASSLGGFYGYT
TRBJ2-1	TRBV21-1	ASSKGGETYNEQF
TRBJ1-5	TRBV2	ASSEGAGRNQPQH
TRBJ2-7	TRBV3-1/TRBV3-2	ASSQGGPNEQY
TRBJ2-1	TRBV24-1	ATAGQGDREQF
TRBJ2-1	TRBV7-9	ASSLVLAGPYNEQF
TRBJ2-7	TRBV10-3	AISGTGKSNRNGDEQY
TRBJ2-5	TRBV5-1	ASRAVQETQY
TRBJ1-4	TRBV29-1	SVEDEYEKLF
TRBJ2-7	TRBV6-5	ASRPFGGSYEQY
TRBJ2-7	TRBV5-5	ASSLEGTGDYEQY
TRBJ2-7	TRBV6-1	ASSEATGGRSYEQY
TRBJ2-3	TRBV2	ASSGLAGGTDTQY
TRBJ2-1	TRBV4-1	ASSQGGTGYNEQF
TRBJ2-5	TRBV6-1	ALGGAVGETQY
TRBJ2-7	TRBV11-2	ASSLSGAYEQY